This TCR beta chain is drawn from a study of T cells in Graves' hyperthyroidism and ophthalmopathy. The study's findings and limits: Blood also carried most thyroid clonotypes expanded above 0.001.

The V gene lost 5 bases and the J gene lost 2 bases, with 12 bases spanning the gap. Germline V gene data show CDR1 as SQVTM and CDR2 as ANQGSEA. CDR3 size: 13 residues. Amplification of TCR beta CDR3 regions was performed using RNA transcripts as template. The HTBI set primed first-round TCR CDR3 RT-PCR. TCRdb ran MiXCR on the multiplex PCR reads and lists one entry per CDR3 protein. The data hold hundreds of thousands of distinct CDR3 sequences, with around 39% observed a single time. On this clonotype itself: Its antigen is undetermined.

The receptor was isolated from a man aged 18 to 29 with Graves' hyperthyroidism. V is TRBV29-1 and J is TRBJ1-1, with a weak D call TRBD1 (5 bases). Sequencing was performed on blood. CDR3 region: CSVTRAKNTEAFF. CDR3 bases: TGCAGCGTTACCAGGGCTAAAAACACTGAAGCTTTCTTT.